The T cell receptor beta chain under discussion was sequenced for a study of T cell responses to AZD1222 COVID-19 vaccine (dated by TCRdb to the early 2020s). Background for the entire study: A total of under 250 trial participants underwent TCR sequencing, of whom around 210 had received two doses of AZD1222 and about 26 had received two doses of the MenACWY control vaccine. Trial participants were enrolled by age into 18-55, 56-69 and 70-plus year subgroups, with roughly 150, 30 and 60 TCR-sequenced participants respectively. Summary of the overall study and its limitations: Because no day 14 peak-response samples were available, the repertoires could be characterized only after the peak T cell response. A significant rise in spike-specific TCR breadth and depth was observed after two AZD1222 doses relative to day 0 and relative to MenACWY recipients. In the small 56-69-year group, the increase in depth fell short of significance, most likely because of low power. Conclusions about previously exposed vaccinees are limited, since just 5 or 6 AZD1222 recipients were seropositive for SARS-CoV-2 at baseline. Participants were mostly white British, with more females than males. The authors suggested clonal diversity may have been underestimated. Reportedly, close to half of the unique spike-specific TCRs recognized epitopes lying outside the regions that are mutated in the B.1.351 and B.1.1.7 variants. The whole spike protein was spanned by vaccine-associated CD4 TCRs, and dominant responses were seen in regions 160-218 and 743-854.

Concerning this clone itself: The specificity of this receptor is unknown. No base qualities exist here, and no much larger clone lies one base off it.

The CDR3 regions of human TCRbeta chains were subjected to immunosequencing. For the original study's pipeline: TCRs in the repertoires were compared against a reference library of SARS-CoV-2-specific TCRs that had been generated with the MIRA antigen-specificity platform. Breadth was defined as the fraction of unique TCRs that were SARS-CoV-2-associated, and depth was defined as the fraction of total T cells that were SARS-CoV-2-associated. Using the MIRA data, each spike-specific TCR was assigned both to the spike region to which the TCR was reactive and to a CD4 or CD8 class. Log10-transformed breadth and depth values were compared by one-way ANOVA with Sidak's multiple comparisons tests. Held by TCRdb, this immuneACCESS table contains in-frame sequences only and omits some clones. Under half of the omission traces to an unresolved V gene where checked; the cause of the rest is unknown. The V and J calls and clone size were taken over from that table, and D and trimming were inferred from the DNA. For this sample there are tens of thousands of clones; about 90% appear just once. The top ten clones comprise about 7.1% of the sample.

The meaning of the sample's time point label: about 28 days (+/-7) after the second vaccine dose. AZD1222 recipients given second doses at about 4 weeks or at about 12 weeks were pooled, since spike-specific TCR depth and breadth were not found to differ between the two schedules. Vaccinee samples were obtained from the UK trials COV001 and COV002, which included a single-blind randomized controlled phase 2/3 trial of AZD1222 (ChAdOx1 nCoV-19) in healthy adults. Trial participant PBMC samples were collected at day 0 and day 28 after the second dose for TCRbeta chain sequencing. Including the terminal cysteine and phenylalanine, the CDR3 comprises 13 residues. The entry retains the CDR3 DNA only, 39 bases that are in frame from base 1. Taken from the germline V gene, the CDR1 and CDR2 loops are KGHSH and LQKENI. The germline ends are 8 bases apart after V is trimmed by 5 bases and J by 1 base.

In this chain, TRBV18 is recombined with TRBJ2-5; the D call could be TRBD1 or TRBD2, with each sharing 5 bases. The sequence came from an adult who received the AZD1222 COVID-19 vaccine. Specimen: peripheral blood, collected 28 days after the second AZD1222 dose. In nucleotide form, the sequence is TGTGCCAGCTCAGGGGGTATCCAAGAGACCCAGTACTTC. Translated, this is CASSGGIQETQYF.